The rows below give T cell receptor beta chains drawn from one sample of a study of identical twins. TCRdb re-called the 5' RACE reads through MiXCR, storing one row per CDR3 protein. The profile shows roughly 190,000 distinct CDR3 sequences, approximately 15% of them singletons. The same sample was also used in a study of T cells expressing NK-cell markers.

Sample: CD8+ T cells sorted from blood. These receptors originate from a woman aged 18-29 years in good health. The CDR3 runs from the conserved cysteine through the conserved F or W. D genes are given only for firm matches. Clone size is shown for a subset of rows, as once, few, many or a class of expanded clone.

d_call,v_call,clone_size,j_call,cdr3_aa,cdr3_nt
-,TRBV6-1,few,TRBJ2-1,CASRPRWDGHSNEQFF,TGTGCCAGCAGACCTAGGTGGGACGGACACAGCAATGAGCAGTTCTTC
-,TRBV19,medium-sized,TRBJ2-1,CASSIQLYMGNEQFF,TGTGCCAGTAGTATTCAATTATATATGGGCAATGAGCAGTTCTTC
TRBD2,TRBV5-5,few,TRBJ2-1,CASSDVGSGALEQFF,TGTGCCAGCAGCGACGTCGGTAGCGGGGCATTAGAGCAGTTCTTC
-,TRBV27,few,TRBJ1-6,CASRVGRTNSPLHF,TGTGCCAGCAGAGTGGGACGGACTAATTCACCCCTCCACTTT
TRBD2,TRBV6-1,-,TRBJ2-1,CASKLAGNRNEQFF,TGTGCCAGCAAATTAGCGGGGAACCGCAATGAGCAGTTCTTC
TRBD1,TRBV7-9,-,TRBJ1-2,CASSLPNWDRDAYGYTF,TGTGCCAGCAGCTTACCCAACTGGGACAGGGATGCCTATGGCTACACCTTC
-,TRBV7-9,-,TRBJ1-3,CASKQEGNTIYF,TGTGCCAGCAAACAGGAGGGAAACACCATATATTTT
-,TRBV10-3,-,TRBJ1-1,CAIRGLDRLNTEAFF,TGTGCCATCAGGGGACTCGACAGGTTGAACACTGAAGCTTTCTTT
TRBD1,TRBV11-1,-,TRBJ2-1,CASSQRPSTGEAYNEQFF,TGTGCCAGCAGCCAAAGGCCCTCGACAGGGGAGGCCTACAATGAGCAGTTCTTC
-,TRBV7-9,few,TRBJ2-5,CASSWDTTETQYF,TGTGCCAGCAGCTGGGACACCACGGAGACCCAGTACTTC
TRBD1,TRBV2,-,TRBJ1-5,CASTSGTENQPQHF,TGTGCCAGCACCTCCGGGACAGAAAATCAGCCCCAGCATTTT
-,TRBV3-1,many,TRBJ2-5,CASRDPTAGLHQETQYF,TGTGCCAGCAGGGACCCTACTGCGGGGCTACACCAAGAGACCCAGTACTTC
-,TRBV11-2,few,TRBJ2-3,CASSLGGFGTDTQYF,TGTGCCAGCAGCTTAGGCGGCTTCGGGACAGATACGCAGTATTTT
-,TRBV30,many,TRBJ2-2,CAWSVPGTNTGELFF,TGTGCCTGGAGTGTACCGGGGACGAACACCGGGGAGCTGTTTTTT
-,TRBV4-1,few,TRBJ2-1,CASSQGEQADLLNEQFF,TGCGCCAGCAGCCAAGGGGAGCAGGCAGACCTCTTGAATGAGCAGTTCTTC
TRBD2,TRBV19,few,TRBJ2-2,CASSTSGKLTGELFF,TGTGCCAGTAGTACTAGCGGGAAGTTAACCGGGGAGCTGTTTTTT